Listed below are T cell receptor beta chains from one sample, sequenced in a study of blood T cell repertoires in COVID-19. Profiling relied on immunoSEQ multiplex PCR, and the TCRdb table lists in-frame clones only, not all of them. The sample lists about 98,000 clones, roughly 80% seen once, with over 8.5% in the top ten. Sequenced: peripheral blood. These receptors came from a woman of 80 years or more with acute or convalescent COVID-19. Each CDR3 is given without its conserved first and last residue. Only part of the rows carry a size: once, few, many, or a class if the clone is expanded.

-	TRBJ2-2	TRBV6-2/TRBV6-3	ASSLLAGGLNTGELF
once	TRBJ2-3	TRBV6-5	ASSYMDREY
-	TRBJ1-1	TRBV5-5	ASSRTGISAETEAF
-	TRBJ2-1	TRBV5-4	ASSGQGLGYNEQF
-	TRBJ2-1	TRBV3-1/TRBV3-2	ASSRGGPRNNEQF
-	TRBJ1-3	TRBV7-3	ASSSTGGSGNTIY
-	TRBJ2-3	TRBV4-3	ASSQETTDTQY
-	TRBJ2-7	TRBV18	ASSPLQGRMDEQY
-	TRBJ1-2	TRBV7-3	ASSLFGQGAGYT
-	TRBJ1-2	TRBV28	ASRGTGGVYGYT
-	TRBJ2-1	TRBV7-2	ASSFRDRSYNEQF
-	TRBJ1-2	TRBV10-2	ASSEWGGRNYGYT
-	TRBJ2-6	TRBV28	ASSMGLSGANVLT